These 21 T cell receptor beta chains were sequenced from one sample in a study of response to subunit inactivated influenza vaccine. TCRdb re-derived calls from the RT-PCR reads in MiXCR, one entry per CDR3 protein. The sample includes about 520,000 distinct CDR3 sequences, 6% to 9% of them seen just once. Sequenced here: PBMCs from blood, sampled less than 30 months after vaccination. These TCRs come from a man between 50 and 75 years old who received an inactivated influenza vaccine.

This clonotype was picked up a small number of times. The chain uses TRBV28 and TRBJ2-3; TRBD2 matches 13 bases. Trimming took 0 bases from V and 2 from J; bases not matched to a gene: 2. The CDR3 has 17 amino acids. CDR1 is MDHEN and CDR2 is SYDVKM in the germline V gene. CDR3 sequence reads: CASSLWGLAGPTDTQYF. The CDR3 nucleotides read TGTGCCAGCAGTTTATGGGGACTAGCGGGACCCACAGATACGCAGTATTTT.

This clonotype has a handful of counts. The rearrangement joins TRBV20-1 to TRBJ2-1; 10 bases line up with TRBD2. The CDR3 is made up of 16 amino acids. The V gene's germline CDR1 is DFQATT and CDR2 SNEGSKA (reference sequence). The V segment lost 2 bases and the J segment 5 bases; nucleotides outside the gene matches: 9. CDR3 sequence: CSARPLAGPKHNEQFF. The CDR3 nucleotides are TGCAGTGCTAGACCACTAGCGGGACCTAAACACAATGAGCAGTTCTTC.

This clonotype has a handful of counts. The genes are TRBV5-1 and TRBJ2-2; 7 bases are a match to TRBD2. V lost 6 bases and J lost 5; bases outside the gene matches: 7. CDR1 is SGHRS and CDR2 is YFSETQ in the germline V gene. The CDR3 spans 14 residues. As DNA, the CDR3 is TGCGCCAGCATGCGCGGGAGTGATACCGGGGAGCTGTTTTTT. It translates to CASMRGSDTGELFF.

The chain employs TRBV12-5 and TRBJ1-1, with no clear D. In germline, CDR1 is LGHNT, CDR2 FRNRAP. The CDR3 runs 18 residues. V was pared by 0 bases and J by 3 bases, with 20 bases between. CDR3 nucleotide sequence: TGTGCTAGTGGTTTGGTCCTAAATCCGGGGAGGGTGGACACTGAAGCTTTCTTT. Translation gives CASGLVLNPGRVDTEAFF.

This chain connects TRBV20-1 to TRBJ2-7; the match to TRBD2 covers 14 bases. The germline gives CDR1 DFQATT, CDR2 SNEGSKA (reference sequence). The V and J ends lost 5 bases and 12 bases, in that order; junction bases with no gene match: 9. CDR3 length: 13 residues. This CDR3 is CSAPTSGGAKTYF. The CDR3 DNA reads as TGCAGTGCTCCGACTAGCGGGGGGGCCAAAACGTACTTC.

Only a few counts were recorded for this clonotype. The chain links TRBV5-6 to TRBJ2-7; D is possibly TRBD1 (6 bases). Between the trimmed V and J ends, which lost 1 base and 3 bases, there was a span of 8 bases. The CDR3 consists of 13 residues. The V gene's germline CDR1 is SGHDT and CDR2 YYEEEE. CDR3 in amino acids: CASSLNRVYEQYF. DNA of the CDR3: TGTGCCAGCAGCTTGAACAGGGTCTACGAGCAGTACTTC.

The V and J genes are TRBV25-1 and TRBJ2-1, with 7 bases lining up with TRBD2. This CDR3 contains 14 residues. From germline, CDR1 is MGHDK and CDR2 SYGVNS. Losses at the gene ends were 2 bases for V and 5 bases for J; bases not matched to a gene: 3. CDR3 sequence reads: CASSESLADNEQFF. The CDR3 nucleotides read TGTGCCAGCAGTGAAAGTCTAGCGGACAATGAGCAGTTCTTC.

Here the CDR3 DNA reads TGTGCCACCAGCAGAGTTACGGGAAGTGAAAAACTGTTTTTT. The encoded protein is CATSRVTGSEKLFF. The J gene is TRBJ1-4, the V gene TRBV15; D unresolved. This CDR3 spans 14 amino acids. Deletions cut 1 base from V and 7 bases from J, with 10 bases between. Germline CDR1 and CDR2: LNHNV and YYDKDF (reference sequence).

This clonotype showed up many times. The V and J genes are TRBV5-1 and TRBJ2-1; D unclear. V was pared by 0 bases and J by 5 bases, with 9 bases between. The CDR3 is made up of 14 amino acids. CDR1 and CDR2 from the germline V gene are SGHRS and YFSETQ. The CDR3 DNA reads as TGCGCCAGCAGCTTGGAAATACGTCACAATGAGCAGTTCTTC. Translating it yields CASSLEIRHNEQFF.

The chain carries TRBV19 and TRBJ2-1, with 10 bases that match TRBD2. Germline V gene sequence: CDR1 LNHDA, CDR2 SQIVND (reference sequence). After removal of 5 bases from V and 8 bases from J, the junction contained 9 bases not matched to a gene. The CDR3 loop spans 15 amino acids. CDR3 residues: CASSVSSGRWDEQFF. The CDR3 bases are TGTGCCAGTAGTGTTTCTAGCGGGAGATGGGATGAGCAGTTCTTC.

This clonotype was seen only a few times. The V and J genes are TRBV28 and TRBJ1-1, with TRBD1 as a possible D gene (5 bases). The CDR3 extends over 15 amino acids. The V and J ends lost 6 bases and 3 bases respectively, with 17 bases between them. Looked up from germline, CDR1 is MDHEN and CDR2 is SYDVKM. In nucleotides, the CDR3 is TGTGCCAGCAGCCCCGGGGGGGGGTGGGACACTGAAGCTTTCTTT. Translating gives CASSPGGGWDTEAFF.

This clonotype was recorded many times. The chain links TRBV5-1 to TRBJ2-1; TRBD2 might be the D (6 bases). The CDR3 is made up of 16 amino acids. V was shortened by 0 bases and J by 2 bases, with 12 bases between the two germline ends. CDR1 and CDR2 (germline): SGHRS, YFSETQ. The CDR3: CASSLVGGATYNEQFF. The CDR3 DNA follows: TGCGCCAGCAGCTTGGTTGGCGGGGCCACCTACAATGAGCAGTTCTTC.

V is TRBV4-2 and J is TRBJ2-4; unclear D gene. In germline, CDR1 is LGHNA, CDR2 YNFKEQ. V shed 3 bases and J shed 6 bases, with 15 bases lying between them. This CDR3 has 15 amino acids. CDR3 residues: CASSQSALERNIQYF. In DNA, the CDR3 is TGTGCCAGCAGCCAGAGCGCCCTTGAGAGAAACATTCAGTACTTC.

This clonotype was picked up many times. The chain joins TRBV28 to TRBJ1-6; 7 bases are a match to TRBD1. After removal of 3 bases from V and 6 bases from J, the junction contained 5 bases not matched to a gene. CDR3 length equals 15 residues. Germline CDR1 and CDR2: MDHEN and SYDVKM. In DNA, the CDR3 is TGTGCCAGCAGTTTCCCCCACAGGGGTAATTCACCCCTCCACTTT. This codes for CASSFPHRGNSPLHF.

The sample holds many counts of this clonotype. V usage is TRBV7-9 and J usage is TRBJ2-4; TRBD1 is a possible D gene (6 bases). The V gene's germline CDR1 is SEHNR and CDR2 FQNEAQ (reference sequence). V lost 5 bases and J lost 2, with 10 bases in between. This CDR3 region has 14 residues. DNA for the CDR3: TGTGCCAGCAGCGACGACAGGACCAAAAACATTCAGTACTTC. Protein sequence: CASSDDRTKNIQYF.

This clonotype was counted at least ten times. The V gene is TRBV7-9, the J gene TRBJ2-7; 12 bases align to TRBD1. The CDR3 runs 15 residues. From germline, CDR1 is SEHNR and CDR2 FQNEAQ (reference sequence). Unmatched junction bases numbered 4, after V lost 1 base and J lost 6 bases. The CDR3 is CASSLGDRGLREQYF. The CDR3 DNA is TGTGCCAGCAGCTTAGGGGACAGGGGGCTTCGCGAGCAGTACTTC.

Only a few counts were recorded for this clonotype. This chain connects TRBV7-8 to TRBJ2-7; TRBD1 might be the D (6 bases). Germline CDR1 reads SGHVS; CDR2 reads FQNEAQ. The length of the CDR3 is 13 residues. Trimming pared 8 bases from V and 4 bases from J, leaving 15 bases between. CDR3 nucleotide sequence: TGTGCCAGCGGGGCAGGGGCATGGTACGAGCAGTACTTC. It translates to CASGAGAWYEQYF.

Only a few counts were recorded for this clonotype. J is TRBJ2-7 and V is TRBV12-3 or TRBV12-4, with D possibly TRBD1 on 6 matching bases. V shed 4 bases and J shed 0 bases, with 25 bases lying between them. The CDR3 has 19 residues. The CDR3 DNA reads TGTGCCAGCAGTTCTCAAATACCCCTATGGGACACTAGCTCCTACGAGCAGTACTTC. Translated, it gives CASSSQIPLWDTSSYEQYF.

There are a few counts of this clonotype. The chain links TRBV14 to TRBJ1-2, with unresolved D. From germline, CDR1 is SGHDN and CDR2 FVKESK. This CDR3 has 14 amino acids. Trimming left V 4 bases short and J 5 bases short, with 14 bases between. The CDR3 sequence: CASSLGRRTYGYTF. CDR3 DNA: TGTGCCAGCAGCCTTGGGAGGCGGACGTATGGCTACACCTTC. The full variable domain, in which reference TRBV14 and TRBJ1-2 provide the parts outside the CDR3, is EAGVTQFPSHSVIEKGQTVTLRCDPISGHDNLYWYRRVMGKEIKFLLHFVKESKQDESGMPNNRFLAERTGGTYSTLKVQPAELEDSGVYFCASSLGRRTYGYTFGSGTRLTVV.

This chain uses TRBV7-2 with TRBJ2-3; 9 bases match TRBD2. The CDR3 covers 15 residues. V shed 6 bases, J shed 6 bases, and the junction held 10 bases outside the gene matches. Germline-derived CDR1 and CDR2 are SGHTA and FQGNSA. In DNA, the CDR3 is TGTGCCAGCAGAAAGACCGGGACTAGCTTCGATACGCAGTATTTT. Translation: CASRKTGTSFDTQYF.

V and J are TRBV20-1 and TRBJ1-1; a weak D match, TRBD1 (5 bases). Per germline, CDR1 DFQATT and CDR2 SNEGSKA (reference sequence). Deletions cut 0 bases from V and 4 bases from J, with 12 bases between. The CDR3 spans 14 residues. CDR3 sequence: CSARDGAGSTEAFF. CDR3 coding DNA: TGCAGTGCTAGAGATGGGGCAGGGAGCACTGAAGCTTTCTTT.